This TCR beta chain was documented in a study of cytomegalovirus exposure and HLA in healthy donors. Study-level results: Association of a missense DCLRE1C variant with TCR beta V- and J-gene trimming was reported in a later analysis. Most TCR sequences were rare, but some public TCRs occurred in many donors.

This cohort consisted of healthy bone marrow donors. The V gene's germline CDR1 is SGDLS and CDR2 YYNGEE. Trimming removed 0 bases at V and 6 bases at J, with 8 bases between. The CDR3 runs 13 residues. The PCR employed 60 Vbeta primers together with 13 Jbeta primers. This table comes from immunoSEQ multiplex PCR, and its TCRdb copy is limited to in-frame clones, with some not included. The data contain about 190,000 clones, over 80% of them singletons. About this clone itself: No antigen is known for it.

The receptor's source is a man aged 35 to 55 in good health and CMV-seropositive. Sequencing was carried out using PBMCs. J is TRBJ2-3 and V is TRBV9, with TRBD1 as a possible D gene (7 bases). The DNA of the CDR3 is TGTGCCAGCAGCGTAGCAGGGGGGGATACGCAGTATTTT. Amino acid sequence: CASSVAGGDTQYF. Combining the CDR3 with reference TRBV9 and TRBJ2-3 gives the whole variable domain DSGVTQTPKHLITATGQRVTLRCSPRSGDLSVYWYQQSLDQGLQFLIQYYNGEERAKGNILERFSAQQFPDLHSELNLSSLELGDSALYFCASSVAGGDTQYFGPGTRLTVL.